The 13 T cell receptor beta chains below were found in one sample sequenced in a study of PD-L1 blockade in urothelial cancer. TCRdb keeps only in-frame clones here, not all; method: immunoSEQ multiplex PCR. This sample yields just over 35,000 clones, of which roughly a third are seen a single time; 8.9% belongs to the top ten. The sequences come from tumor tissue, collected before atezolizumab (anti-PD-L1) treatment. These receptors were obtained from a man aged 55 to 70 with urothelial cancer.

The chain has TRBV30 and TRBJ2-1; unclear D gene. Trimming removed 4 bases at V and 12 bases at J, with 19 bases between. Germline V gene sequence: CDR1 GTSNPN, CDR2 SVGIG (reference sequence). The CDR3 has 13 residues. The CDR3: CAWTPILGYGQFF. The CDR3 DNA is TGTGCCTGGACTCCGATTCTCGGTTACGGGCAGTTCTTC.

V is TRBV18 and J is TRBJ1-1, with D perhaps TRBD1 (6 bases). This CDR3 has 13 amino acids. Deletions cut 2 bases from V and 10 bases from J, with 14 bases between. Germline assignment: CDR1 KGHSH and CDR2 LQKENI. Here the CDR3 reads CASSPEQGRVAFF. The DNA for the CDR3 is TGTGCCAGCTCACCAGAACAGGGAAGGGTAGCTTTCTTT.

The J gene is TRBJ2-7, the V gene TRBV6-8; D might be TRBD1 (8 bases). There are 15 residues in the CDR3. Germline loops: CDR1 MNHGY, CDR2 SAAAGT. The ends were cut back, 5 bases at V and 7 bases at J, with 21 bases in the middle. The chain's CDR3 is CASSGGAGGLWEQYF. The CDR3 nucleotides read TGTGCCAGCAGTGGGGGGGCAGGGGGCCTTTGGGAGCAGTACTTC.

The CDR3 sequence: CASGAGDGVSGNTIYF. The CDR3 nucleotides read TGTGCCAGCGGGGCGGGAGACGGAGTCTCGGGAAACACCATATATTTT. The chain has TRBV10-3 and TRBJ1-3; the D gene is possibly TRBD1 (5 bases). Germline CDR1 reads ENHRY; CDR2 reads SYGVKD. The V end was cut by 10 bases, the J end by 4 bases, with 23 bases between. The length of the CDR3 is 16 residues.

The chain has TRBV7-6 and TRBJ1-5, with 7 bases fitting TRBD1. The germline V gene encodes CDR1 SGHVS and CDR2 FNYEAQ. This CDR3 contains 14 residues. J gave up 6 bases and V 5 bases, and 7 bases lay outside the gene matches. The CDR3 nucleotides are TGTGCCAGCAGCAAAGGACAGGAGAGTCAGCCCCAGCATTTT. Amino acids: CASSKGQESQPQHF.

This sequence joins TRBV29-1 and TRBJ2-1, with a possible D match to TRBD1 (7 bases). CDR3 length: 15 amino acids. The ends were cut back, 6 bases at V and 5 bases at J, with 20 bases in the middle. CDR1 SQVTM and CDR2 ANQGSEA come from the germline V gene. CDR3 loop: CSVVFRGDRDNEQFF. CDR3 bases: TGCAGCGTGGTCTTCCGCGGGGACAGAGACAATGAGCAGTTCTTC.

In its sample, this clone was seen a few times. The chain employs TRBV28 and TRBJ1-4; D call uncertain. V shed 3 bases and J shed 7 bases, with 6 bases lying between them. The CDR3 has 12 residues. The germline V gene encodes CDR1 MDHEN and CDR2 SYDVKM. This chain's CDR3 is CASSFGFEKLFF. The CDR3 bases are TGTGCCAGCAGTTTCGGTTTTGAAAAACTGTTTTTT.

This clone was seen just once. The chain recombines TRBV18 with TRBJ2-5; the match to TRBD2 covers 10 bases. J lost 2 bases, V lost 3 bases, and 12 bases had no gene match. Germline CDR1 is KGHSH and CDR2 is LQKENI. The CDR3 has 18 amino acids. This chain's CDR3 is CASSPRFVAGGEQETQYF. In DNA, the CDR3 is TGTGCCAGCTCACCCCGGTTTGTAGCGGGGGGAGAACAAGAGACCCAGTACTTC.

The rearrangement uses TRBV9 and TRBJ2-1, with TRBD2 as a possible D gene (6 bases). The V and J ends lost 1 base and 10 bases respectively, with 18 bases between them. The CDR3 loop spans 15 amino acids. CDR1 is SGDLS, CDR2 YYNGEE, per germline. The CDR3 region is CASSVSPTGSLEQFF. DNA of the CDR3: TGTGCCAGCAGCGTAAGTCCGACCGGGAGCCTCGAGCAGTTCTTC.

This clone was found a few times. This chain uses TRBV30 with TRBJ2-1; unclear D gene. The germline CDR1 and CDR2 sequences are GTSNPN and SVGIG (reference sequence). Trimming left V 1 base short and J 1 base short, with 14 bases between. This CDR3 region has 16 residues. CDR3 amino acids: CAWSAPRWRSYNEQFF. CDR3 coding DNA: TGTGCCTGGAGTGCGCCCCGCTGGCGGTCCTACAATGAGCAGTTCTTC.

The chain combines TRBV9 with TRBJ1-3; D gene uncertain. V dropped 0 bases and J dropped 4 bases, with 11 bases sitting between them. This CDR3 spans 15 amino acids. Germline CDR1 is SGDLS and CDR2 is YYNGEE. Written as DNA, the CDR3 is TGTGCCAGCAGCGTAGTGCCACAATCCGGAAACACCATATATTTT. This codes for CASSVVPQSGNTIYF.

The rearrangement uses TRBV14 and TRBJ2-1, with TRBD2 matching 10 bases. V shed 0 bases, J shed 4 bases, and the junction held 12 bases outside the gene matches. CDR3 length equals 19 residues. From germline, CDR1 is SGHDN and CDR2 FVKESK. CDR3 amino acids: CASSQDERSGGAGYNEQFF. As DNA, the CDR3 is TGTGCCAGCAGCCAAGATGAGCGCAGCGGGGGGGCCGGATACAATGAGCAGTTCTTC.

The V and J genes are TRBV19 and TRBJ1-5; D remains unclear. Trimming took 1 base from V and 0 from J, leaving 13 bases between them. In germline, CDR1 is LNHDA, CDR2 SQIVND (reference sequence). CDR3 size: 17 residues. The CDR3 is CASSIVVGLYSNQPQHF. For the CDR3, the DNA is TGTGCCAGTAGTATAGTGGTAGGTCTTTATAGCAATCAGCCCCAGCATTTT.